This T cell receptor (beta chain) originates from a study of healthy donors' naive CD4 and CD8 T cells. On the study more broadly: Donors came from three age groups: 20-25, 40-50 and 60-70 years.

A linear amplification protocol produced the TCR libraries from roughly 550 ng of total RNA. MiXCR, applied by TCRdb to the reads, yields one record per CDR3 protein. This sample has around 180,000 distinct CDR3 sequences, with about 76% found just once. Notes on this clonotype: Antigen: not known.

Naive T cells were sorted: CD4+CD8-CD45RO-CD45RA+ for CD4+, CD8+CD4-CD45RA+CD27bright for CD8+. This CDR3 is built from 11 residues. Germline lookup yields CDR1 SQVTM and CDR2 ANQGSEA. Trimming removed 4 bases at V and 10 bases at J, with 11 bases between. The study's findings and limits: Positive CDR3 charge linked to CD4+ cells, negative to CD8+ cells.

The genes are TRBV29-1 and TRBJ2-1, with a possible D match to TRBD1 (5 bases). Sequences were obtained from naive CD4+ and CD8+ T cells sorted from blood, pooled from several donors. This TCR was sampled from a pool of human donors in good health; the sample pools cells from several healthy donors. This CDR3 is CSVGWAGEQFF. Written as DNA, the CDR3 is TGCAGCGTTGGGTGGGCAGGGGAGCAGTTCTTC.